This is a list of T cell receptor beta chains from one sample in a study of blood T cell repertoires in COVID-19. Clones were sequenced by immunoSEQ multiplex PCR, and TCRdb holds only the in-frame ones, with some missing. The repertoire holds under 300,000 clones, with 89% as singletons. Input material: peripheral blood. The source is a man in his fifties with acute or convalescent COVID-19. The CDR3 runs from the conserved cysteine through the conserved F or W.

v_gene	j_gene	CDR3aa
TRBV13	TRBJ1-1	CASSPRDWNTEAFF
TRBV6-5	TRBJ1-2	CASSYGDGRGIFF
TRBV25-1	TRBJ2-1	CASSEFGLYNEQFF
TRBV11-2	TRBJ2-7	CASSLAYGTSYEQYF
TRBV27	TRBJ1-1	CASRNYRDSEAFF
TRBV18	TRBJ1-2	CASSPLDSGTGGLYGYTF
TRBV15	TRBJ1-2	CATSRSSRTGSSEGYTF
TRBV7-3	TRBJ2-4	CASCSGTGSDIQYF
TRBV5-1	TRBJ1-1	CASSLTTDTEAFF
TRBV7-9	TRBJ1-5	CASSFYGTNQPQHF
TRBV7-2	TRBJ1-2	CASSLAQIYGYTF
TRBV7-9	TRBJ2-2	CASSSQVNTGELFF
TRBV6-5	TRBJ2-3	CASSYNWARTDTQYF
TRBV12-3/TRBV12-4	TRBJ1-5	CASRTWAQPQHF
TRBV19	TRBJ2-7	CASNEESTAGGPDALQYEQYF
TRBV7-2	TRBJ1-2	CASSLFYGQGDYGYTF
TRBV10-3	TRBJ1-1	CAIRDRGDTEAFF
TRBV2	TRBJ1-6	CASSPGSGNNSPLHF
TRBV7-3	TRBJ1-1	CASSRDRDGDTEAFF
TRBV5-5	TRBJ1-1	CASSLAGEAEAFF